This T cell receptor beta chain is drawn from a study of metastatic and nonmetastatic thyroid tumors. Germline CDR1 and CDR2: MNHNS and SASEGT. This CDR3 comprises 16 residues. Worth noting for this clone: At one of its ends the junction is not consistent with the germline gene, which may arise from a read error. Other nucleotide sequences in the sample specify the same CDR3.

TCRdb re-called clones via MiXCR from the PCR reads. The sample gives around 20,000 clones, about a sixth of which show up once; more than 9% is in the top ten. Nobody among the patients had been given any treatment before thyroid surgery. This chain connects TRBV6-1 to TRBJ2-2; D gene unclear. The material sequenced was tumor tissue. The receptor's source is a female donor with papillary thyroid cancer or a benign thyroid nodule (not recorded which). Some clones in this sample may be carry-over from other donors' samples. CDR3 protein: CASSPRSQPGTGELFF. DNA of the CDR3: TGTGCAAGCAGTCCTAGGTCCCAACCGGGCACCGGGGAGCTGTTTTTT.